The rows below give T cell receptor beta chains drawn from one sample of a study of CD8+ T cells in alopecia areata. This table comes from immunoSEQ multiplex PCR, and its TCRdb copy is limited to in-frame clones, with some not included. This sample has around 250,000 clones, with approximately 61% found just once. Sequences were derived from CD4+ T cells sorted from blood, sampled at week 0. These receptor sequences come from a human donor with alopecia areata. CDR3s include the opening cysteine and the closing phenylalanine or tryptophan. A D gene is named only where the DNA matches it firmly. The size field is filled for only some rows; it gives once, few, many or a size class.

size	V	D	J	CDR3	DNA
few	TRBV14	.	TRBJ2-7	CASSQDVSGEQYF	TGTGCCAGCAGCCAAGATGTTTCGGGCGAGCAGTACTTC
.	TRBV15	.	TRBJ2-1	CATSGGANNEQFF	TGTGCCACCAGCGGGGGGGCCAACAATGAGCAGTTCTTC
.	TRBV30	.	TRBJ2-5	CAWSQRLGETQYF	TGTGCCTGGAGTCAGCGTTTAGGGGAGACCCAGTACTTC
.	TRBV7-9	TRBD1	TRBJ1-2	CASSATGALAYGYTF	TGTGCCAGCAGCGCAACAGGGGCTCTTGCCTATGGCTACACCTTC
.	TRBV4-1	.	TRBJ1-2	CASSQPGRINYGYTF	TGCGCCAGCAGCCAACCGGGACGGATAAACTATGGCTACACCTTC
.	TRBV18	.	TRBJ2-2	CASTIIRDKNTGELFF	TGTGCCAGCACGATTATACGGGACAAGAACACCGGGGAGCTGTTTTTT
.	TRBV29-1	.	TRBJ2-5	CSVGLANQETQYF	TGCAGCGTTGGCCTAGCCAACCAAGAGACCCAGTACTTC
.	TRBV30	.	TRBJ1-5	CAWAEALNHQPQHF	TGTGCCTGGGCCGAGGCACTTAATCATCAGCCCCAGCATTTT
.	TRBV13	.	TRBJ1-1	CASSLARAHTEAFF	TGTGCCAGCAGCTTGGCCAGGGCCCACACTGAAGCTTTCTTT
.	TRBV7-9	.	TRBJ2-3	CASSPRGNPTDTQYF	TGTGCCAGCAGCCCGCGGGGCAACCCCACAGATACGCAGTATTTT
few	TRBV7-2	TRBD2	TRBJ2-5	CASSLWGGHQETQYF	TGTGCCAGCAGCTTATGGGGGGGTCACCAAGAGACCCAGTACTTC
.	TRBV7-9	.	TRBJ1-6	CASSHNREHSPLHF	TGTGCCAGCAGTCATAACCGGGAACATTCACCCCTCCACTTT
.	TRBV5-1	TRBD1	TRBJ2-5	CASLRDSAGQETQYF	TGCGCCAGTCTCAGGGACAGCGCTGGCCAAGAGACCCAGTACTTC
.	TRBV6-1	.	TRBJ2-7	CASSETRLAEQYF	TGTGCCAGCAGTGAGACCCGACTTGCCGAGCAGTACTTC
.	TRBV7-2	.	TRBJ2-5	CASSLLGGGETQYF	TGTGCCAGCAGCTTACTGGGGGGCGGGGAGACCCAGTACTTC
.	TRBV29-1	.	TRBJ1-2	CSVVGGNYGYTF	TGCAGCGTTGTAGGGGGGAACTATGGCTACACCTTC
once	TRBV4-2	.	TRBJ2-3	CASSQEVRNSLDTQYF	TGTGCCAGCAGCCAAGAGGTCAGAAACTCATTGGATACGCAGTATTTT
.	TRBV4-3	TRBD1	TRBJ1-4	CASSQGPTGGNEKLFF	TGCGCCAGCAGCCAAGGACCCACAGGGGGTAATGAAAAACTGTTTTTT
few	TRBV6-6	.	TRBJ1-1	CASSYEAVPEAFF	TGTGCCAGCAGTTACGAGGCAGTTCCTGAAGCTTTCTTT
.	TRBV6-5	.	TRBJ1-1	CASSLNRLLNTEAFF	TGTGCCAGCAGTTTAAACAGATTGTTGAACACTGAAGCTTTCTTT
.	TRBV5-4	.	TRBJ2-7	CASSLDRSGYEQYF	TGTGCCAGCAGCTTAGATCGGTCGGGATACGAGCAGTACTTC
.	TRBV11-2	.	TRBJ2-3	CASSRNPTDTQYF	TGTGCCAGCAGCCGTAACCCCACAGATACGCAGTATTTT
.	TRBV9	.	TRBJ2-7	CASSPSLSSYEQYF	TGTGCCAGCAGCCCCAGTCTTAGCTCCTACGAGCAGTACTTC
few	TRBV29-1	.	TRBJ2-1	CSVADGVTGFNEQFF	TGCAGCGTTGCAGACGGGGTAACGGGATTCAATGAGCAGTTCTTC
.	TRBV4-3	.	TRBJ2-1	CASSQVWDTEQFF	TGCGCCAGCAGCCAAGTTTGGGACACTGAGCAGTTCTTC
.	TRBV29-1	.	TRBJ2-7	CSVESWGSKQYF	TGCAGCGTTGAGTCCTGGGGCTCGAAGCAGTACTTC
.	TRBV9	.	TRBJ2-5	CASSVDGHGQETQYF	TGTGCCAGCAGCGTAGATGGACACGGCCAAGAGACCCAGTACTTC
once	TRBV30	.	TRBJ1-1	CAWSDRATEAFF	TGTGCCTGGAGTGACAGGGCCACTGAAGCTTTCTTT
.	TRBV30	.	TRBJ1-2	CACQRGNYGYTF	TGTGCCTGCCAGAGGGGGAACTATGGCTACACCTTC
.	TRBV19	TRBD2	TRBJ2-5	CASSISLAGGQETQYF	TGTGCCAGTAGTATAAGTCTAGCGGGGGGCCAAGAGACCCAGTACTTC
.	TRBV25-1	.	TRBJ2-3	CASRQGSTDTQYF	TGTGCCAGCAGACAGGGCAGTACAGATACGCAGTATTTT
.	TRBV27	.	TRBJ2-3	CASSALTRADTQYF	TGTGCCAGCAGTGCCCTGACCCGAGCAGATACGCAGTATTTT
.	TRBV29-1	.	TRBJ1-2	CSLRQTNYGYTF	TGCAGCCTCCGACAGACTAACTATGGCTACACCTTC
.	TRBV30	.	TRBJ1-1	CAWTKTQGAFF	TGTGCCTGGACCAAGACCCAAGGAGCTTTCTTT
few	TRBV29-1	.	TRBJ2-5	CSVGPRGRETQYF	TGCAGCGTTGGCCCCCGGGGTCGGGAGACCCAGTACTTC
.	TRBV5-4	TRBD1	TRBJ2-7	CASSLNRGTGEQYF	TGTGCCAGCAGCTTGAACAGGGGGACGGGCGAGCAGTACTTC
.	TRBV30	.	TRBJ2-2	CAWSSTRELFF	TGTGCCTGGAGCAGCACAAGGGAGCTGTTTTTT
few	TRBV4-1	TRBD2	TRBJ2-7	CASSQGGLAGYEQYF	TGCGCCAGCAGCCAAGGTGGACTAGCCGGCTACGAGCAGTACTTC
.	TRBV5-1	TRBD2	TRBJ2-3	CASSSTSGGDTQYF	TGCGCCAGCAGCTCGACTAGCGGGGGGGATACGCAGTATTTT
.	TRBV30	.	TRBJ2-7	CAWSPLTVTYEQYF	TGTGCCTGGAGTCCTCTGACTGTAACCTACGAGCAGTACTTC
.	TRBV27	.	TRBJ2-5	CASSAPTGGGQETQYF	TGTGCCAGCAGTGCGCCTACAGGGGGGGGACAAGAGACCCAGTACTTC
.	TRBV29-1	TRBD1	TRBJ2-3	CSGGPGQGQDTQYF	TGCAGCGGGGGACCGGGACAGGGTCAAGATACGCAGTATTTT
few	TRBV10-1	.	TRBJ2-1	CASSESRGRNNEQFF	TGCGCCAGCAGTGAGTCGAGGGGACGTAACAATGAGCAGTTCTTC
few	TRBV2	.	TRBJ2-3	CASSQMDTQYF	TGTGCCAGCAGTCAGATGGATACGCAGTATTTT
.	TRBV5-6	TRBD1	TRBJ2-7	CASSFGGQGTEQYF	TGTGCCAGCAGCTTCGGGGGACAGGGGACCGAGCAGTACTTC
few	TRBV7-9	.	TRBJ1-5	CASSLGGQPQHF	TGTGCCAGCAGCTTAGGAGGGCAGCCCCAGCATTTT
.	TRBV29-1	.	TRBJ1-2	CSVSAPGRYGYTF	TGCAGCGTTTCGGCCCCTGGACGGTATGGCTACACCTTC
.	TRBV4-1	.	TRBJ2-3	CASSQDATVTDTQYF	TGCGCCAGCAGCCAAGATGCAACGGTCACAGATACGCAGTATTTT